A single sample gave rise to the 23 T cell receptor beta chains below, sequenced in a study of shared clonotypes between healthy human individuals. This table comes from immunoSEQ multiplex PCR, and its TCRdb copy is limited to in-frame clones, with some not included. Of fewer than 3 million clones in the sample, about nine tenths were seen once. Sequenced: naive CD4+ T cells from PBMCs. The subset denotes: CD45RA+ positively selected. The receptors derive from a man aged 18-30 years in good health. Some clones in this sample may be carry-over from other donors' samples.

The CDR3 DNA is TGTGCCAGCAGCCTTATCCAGGGGGCGGCTGGGGCCGGGGAGCAGTACTTC. Its translation: CASSLIQGAAGAGEQYF. The rearrangement uses TRBV27 and TRBJ2-7, with 8 bases matching TRBD1. CDR1 and CDR2 from the germline V gene are MNHEY and SMNVEV (reference sequence). This CDR3 is built from 17 residues. The V segment lost 6 bases and the J segment 7 bases; nucleotides outside the gene matches: 20.

This chain connects TRBV14 to TRBJ2-7; TRBD1 might be the D (5 bases). The CDR3 totals 15 residues. V lost 3 bases to trimming and J lost 1 base, with 13 bases between them. The germline V gene encodes CDR1 SGHDN and CDR2 FVKESK. CDR3: CASSQGPLGSYEQYF. The CDR3 coding sequence is TGTGCCAGCAGCCAGGGGCCCCTGGGGTCCTACGAGCAGTACTTC.

V usage is TRBV15 and J usage is TRBJ2-7, with D maybe TRBD2 (6 bases). Germline V CDR1 and CDR2: LNHNV, YYDKDF (reference sequence). This CDR3 contains 13 residues. Trimming shortened V by 9 bases and J by 3 bases, and 15 bases separated the two germline ends. CDR3 amino acids: CATSTGDRYEQYF. The CDR3 DNA reads TGTGCCACTTCGACGGGAGACCGCTACGAGCAGTACTTC.

The chain has TRBV11-2 and TRBJ2-7, with D perhaps matching TRBD2 (5 bases). This CDR3 spans 13 amino acids. CDR1 is SGHAT, CDR2 FQNNGV, per germline. V was shortened by 2 bases and J by 6 bases, with 11 bases between the two germline ends. For the CDR3, the DNA is TGTGCCAGCAGCTTACGGAGGTTGGGCGAGCAGTACTTC. Its translation is CASSLRRLGEQYF.

The chain combines TRBV27 with TRBJ2-4; a weak D match, TRBD1 (5 bases). The germline gives CDR1 MNHEY, CDR2 SMNVEV (reference sequence). V lost 5 bases, J lost 1 base, and 12 bases lay in between. The CDR3 has 15 amino acids. In nucleotides, the CDR3 is TGTGCCAGCAGTGGGGCTGGGTTGGCCAAAAACATTCAGTACTTC. Its protein product is CASSGAGLAKNIQYF.

V and J are TRBV18 and TRBJ2-2; D is unresolved. V gave up 5 bases and J gave up 4 bases, with 8 bases separating them. The CDR3 totals 13 residues. CDR1 and CDR2 (germline): KGHSH, LQKENI. In nucleotides, the CDR3 is TGTGCCAGCTCAAAAACACTCACCGGGGAGCTGTTTTTT. Translating it yields CASSKTLTGELFF. The full variable domain, in which reference TRBV18 and TRBJ2-2 provide the parts outside the CDR3, is NAGVMQNPRHLVRRRGQEARLRCSPMKGHSHVYWYRQLPEEGLKFMVYLQKENIIDESGMPKERFSAEFPKEGPSILRIQQVVRGDSAAYFCASSKTLTGELFFGEGSRLTVL.

The V and J genes are TRBV28 and TRBJ2-2, with 9 nucleotides matching TRBD1. Germline V gene sequence: CDR1 MDHEN, CDR2 SYDVKM. J gave up 6 bases and V 4 bases, and 9 bases lay outside the gene matches. This CDR3 spans 16 amino acids. This CDR3 reads CASSSPRTGVAGELFF. CDR3 in DNA: TGTGCCAGCAGTTCCCCCCGGACAGGGGTGGCCGGGGAGCTGTTTTTT.

This clone has just one count. The chain employs TRBV7-2 and TRBJ2-7, with a possible D match to TRBD2 (6 bases). The CDR3 is made up of 14 amino acids. Trimming removed 0 bases from V and 2 bases from J, with 8 bases in between. Germline V gene sequence: CDR1 SGHTA, CDR2 FQGNSA. The CDR3 DNA sequence: TGTGCCAGCAGCTTAGCGGGACTCACCTACGAGCAGTACTTC. It yields the protein CASSLAGLTYEQYF.

This chain joins TRBV28 and TRBJ2-7; possible D gene TRBD2, 5 bases. The V gene's germline CDR1 is MDHEN and CDR2 SYDVKM. CDR3 size: 15 residues. The germline V and J ends were trimmed by 2 bases and 2 bases, with 13 bases remaining between them. The CDR3 DNA reads TGTGCCAGCAGTTTACCGATGGCAGCGGCCTACGAGCAGTACTTC. Amino acids: CASSLPMAAAYEQYF.

Remarks on this clone: Other DNA sequences in the same sample also yield this CDR3. V usage is TRBV6-5 and J usage is TRBJ2-3; a possible D gene is TRBD1 (6 bases). The germline V and J ends were trimmed by 2 bases and 4 bases, with 10 bases remaining between them. Per the germline V gene, CDR1 is MNHEY and CDR2 is SVGAGI. The CDR3 has 14 amino acids. CDR3 region: CASSYNRGSDTQYF. The CDR3 nucleotides are TGTGCCAGCAGTTACAATAGGGGGTCAGATACGCAGTATTTT.

This clone was found once. The same CDR3 also results from other DNA sequences found in this sample. The J gene is TRBJ2-1, the V gene TRBV9, with 15 bases lining up with TRBD2. Germline CDR1 reads SGDLS; CDR2 reads YYNGEE. CDR3 length: 15 residues. Unmatched junction bases numbered 1, after V lost 0 bases and J lost 9 bases. CDR3 coding DNA: TGTGCCAGCAGCGTAGGGACTAGCGGGAGGGGTGAGCAGTTCTTC. It translates to CASSVGTSGRGEQFF.

V gene TRBV5-6 combines with J gene TRBJ2-5; no clear D gene. Trimming pared 1 base from V and 1 base from J, leaving 8 bases between. The CDR3 consists of 14 residues. Germline CDR1 is SGHDT and CDR2 is YYEEEE. CDR3 sequence reads: CASSLLRSQETQYF. Here the CDR3 DNA reads TGTGCCAGCAGCTTGTTGCGGTCCCAAGAGACCCAGTACTTC. The full variable domain, completed using reference TRBV5-6 and TRBJ2-5, is DAGVTQSPTHLIKTRGQQVTLRCSPKSGHDTVSWYQQALGQGPQFIFQYYEEEERQRGNFPDRFSGHQFPNYSSELNVNALLLGDSALYLCASSLLRSQETQYFGPGTRLLVL.

The CDR3 region is CASRGLTTDTQYF. The CDR3 coding sequence is TGTGCCAGCAGGGGACTAACCACAGATACGCAGTATTTT. This chain links TRBV6-5 with TRBJ2-3; 7 bases are shared with TRBD2. The CDR3 loop spans 13 amino acids. The junction had 2 bases not matched to a gene; V was cut back by 6 bases and J by 2 bases. Germline V gene lookup returns CDR1 MNHEY and CDR2 SVGAGI.

This clone was seen just once. V usage is TRBV11-2 and J usage is TRBJ1-1; D is unresolved. Trimming took 5 bases from V and 8 from J, leaving 24 bases between them. In germline, CDR1 is SGHAT, CDR2 FQNNGV. There are 16 residues in the CDR3. CDR3 nucleotides: TGTGCCAGCAGCCTCTTCAGGCTCTGGGAGGGTAGGGAAGCTTTCTTT. Translating gives CASSLFRLWEGREAFF.

The chain uses TRBV2 and TRBJ1-5, with no clear D. With 3 bases removed from V and 4 bases from J, the gap between germline ends came to 10 bases. The CDR3 has 14 amino acids. The germline gives CDR1 SNHLY, CDR2 FYNNEI. The CDR3 loop is CASSDSLANQPQHF. The CDR3 DNA reads TGTGCCAGCAGTGACTCGTTAGCAAATCAGCCCCAGCATTTT.

Regarding this clone: Other DNA sequences in the sample encode the same CDR3. The chain links TRBV28 to TRBJ1-1; 9 nucleotides match TRBD1. Trimming removed 4 bases from V and 4 bases from J; junction bases left unmatched: 4. This CDR3 is built from 14 residues. The germline V gene has CDR1 MDHEN and CDR2 SYDVKM. The CDR3 region is CASSSGQGSTEAFF. The CDR3 coding sequence is TGTGCCAGCAGTTCCGGACAGGGGAGCACTGAAGCTTTCTTT.

The chain has TRBV7-9 and TRBJ1-4; no firm D call. Germline lookup yields CDR1 SEHNR and CDR2 FQNEAQ (reference sequence). The CDR3 loop spans 10 amino acids. Trimming took 5 bases from V and 9 from J, leaving 4 bases between them. Here the CDR3 reads CASSTQKLFF. In DNA, the CDR3 is TGTGCCAGCAGCACCCAAAAACTGTTTTTT.

This clone was observed a single time. The V gene is TRBV6-4, the J gene TRBJ2-1; D is uncertain. CDR3 length equals 12 residues. Germline V lookup: CDR1 MRHNA, CDR2 SNTAGT. Trimming cost V 5 bases and J 8 bases, with 10 bases left between them. The CDR3 DNA sequence: TGTGCCAGCAGTAAAATATTTTATGAGCAGTTCTTC. Translating gives CASSKIFYEQFF.

The V gene is TRBV2, the J gene TRBJ1-1; no clear D gene. This CDR3 is 13 amino acids long. V was cut by 8 bases and J by 1 base, with 11 bases left in between. Germline CDR1 reads SNHLY; CDR2 reads FYNNEI. The CDR3 DNA reads as TGTGCCAGCCAGCGGCTAAGGAACACTGAAGCTTTCTTT. This encodes CASQRLRNTEAFF.

The J gene is TRBJ1-6, the V gene TRBV27; 7 positions match TRBD1. Germline V gives CDR1 MNHEY, CDR2 SMNVEV (reference sequence). The CDR3 runs to 15 residues. J gave up 6 bases and V 5 bases, and 7 bases lay outside the gene matches. The CDR3 DNA is TGTGCCAGCAGTCCGGGACAGCCACTTAATTCACCCCTCCACTTT. This gives the protein CASSPGQPLNSPLHF.

With regard to this clone: The sample contains more than one DNA sequence encoding this CDR3. The chain employs TRBV5-1 and TRBJ2-7, with no clear D. Trimming pared 0 bases from V and 2 bases from J, leaving 6 bases between. Germline assignment: CDR1 SGHRS and CDR2 YFSETQ. The CDR3 length is 13 residues. The CDR3 spells CASSLASPYEQYF. The CDR3 coding sequence is TGCGCCAGCAGCTTGGCCAGTCCCTACGAGCAGTACTTC.

This chain links TRBV6-6 with TRBJ2-7, with unresolved D. The V gene lost 9 bases and the J gene lost 0 bases, with 12 bases spanning the gap. The CDR3 loop spans 13 amino acids. CDR1 MNHNY and CDR2 SVGAGI come from the germline V gene (reference sequence). The CDR3 protein is CASRLPASYEQYF. DNA of the CDR3: TGTGCCAGTAGGCTACCCGCCTCCTACGAGCAGTACTTC.

Comment on this clone: The same CDR3 is also encoded by other DNA sequences in this sample. The V gene is TRBV2, the J gene TRBJ2-7; tentative D call: TRBD1 (5 bases). V lost 6 bases and J lost 0, with 6 bases in between. Germline V CDR1 and CDR2: SNHLY, FYNNEI. This CDR3 comprises 12 residues. The CDR3 bases are TGTGCCAGCAGGACAGACTCCTACGAGCAGTACTTC. Its protein is CASRTDSYEQYF.